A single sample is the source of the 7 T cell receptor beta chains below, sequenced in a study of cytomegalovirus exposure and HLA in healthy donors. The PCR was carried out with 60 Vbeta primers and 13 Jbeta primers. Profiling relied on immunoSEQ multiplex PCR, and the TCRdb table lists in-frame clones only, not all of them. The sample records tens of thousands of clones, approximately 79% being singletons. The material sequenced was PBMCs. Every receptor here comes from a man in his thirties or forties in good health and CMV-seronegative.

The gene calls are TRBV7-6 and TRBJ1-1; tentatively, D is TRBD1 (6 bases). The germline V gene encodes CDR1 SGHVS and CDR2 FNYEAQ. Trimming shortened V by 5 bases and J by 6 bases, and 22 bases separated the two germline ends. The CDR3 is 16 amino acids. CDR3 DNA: TGTGCCAGCAGCCCGCGACAGACGGGGGGCGTCGCTGAAGCTTTCTTT. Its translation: CASSPRQTGGVAEAFF.

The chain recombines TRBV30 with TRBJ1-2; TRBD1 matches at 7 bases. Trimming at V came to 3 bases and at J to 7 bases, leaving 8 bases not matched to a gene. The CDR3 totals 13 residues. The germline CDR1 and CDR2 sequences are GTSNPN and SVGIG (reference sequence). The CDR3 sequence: CAWRVGGGSGYTF. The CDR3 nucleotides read TGTGCCTGGAGGGTAGGAGGGGGCTCTGGCTACACCTTC. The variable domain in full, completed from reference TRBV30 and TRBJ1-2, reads SQTIHQWPATLVQPVGSPLSLECTVEGTSNPNLYWYRQAAGRGLQLLFYSVGIGQISSEVPQNLSASRPQDRQFILSSKKLLLSDSGFYLCAWRVGGGSGYTFGSGTRLTVV.

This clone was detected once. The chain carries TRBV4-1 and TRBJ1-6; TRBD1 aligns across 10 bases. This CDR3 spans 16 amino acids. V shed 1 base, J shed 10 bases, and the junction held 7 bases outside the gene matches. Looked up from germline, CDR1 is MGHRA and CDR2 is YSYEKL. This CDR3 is CASSQGGGDRGSPLHF. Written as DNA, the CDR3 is TGCGCCAGCAGCCAAGGGGGTGGGGACAGGGGATCACCCCTCCACTTT.

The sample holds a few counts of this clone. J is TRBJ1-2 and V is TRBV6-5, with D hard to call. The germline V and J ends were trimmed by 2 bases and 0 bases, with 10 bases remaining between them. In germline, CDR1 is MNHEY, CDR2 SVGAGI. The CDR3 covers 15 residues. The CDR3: CASSYGLLTNYGYTF. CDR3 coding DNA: TGTGCCAGCAGTTACGGGCTGTTGACTAACTATGGCTACACCTTC.

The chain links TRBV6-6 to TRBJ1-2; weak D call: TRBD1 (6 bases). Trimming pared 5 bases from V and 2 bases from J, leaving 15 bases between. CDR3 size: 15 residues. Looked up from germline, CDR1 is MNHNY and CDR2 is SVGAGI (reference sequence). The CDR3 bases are TGTGCCAGCAGTGGCGGCTGGGACAACAACTATGGCTACACCTTC. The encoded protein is CASSGGWDNNYGYTF.

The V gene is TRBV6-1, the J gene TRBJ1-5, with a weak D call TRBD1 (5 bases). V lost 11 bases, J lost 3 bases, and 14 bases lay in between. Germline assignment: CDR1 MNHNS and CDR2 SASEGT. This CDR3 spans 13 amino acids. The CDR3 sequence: CAHSGGNNQPQHF. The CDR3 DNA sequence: TGTGCCCATAGCGGGGGGAACAATCAGCCCCAGCATTTT.

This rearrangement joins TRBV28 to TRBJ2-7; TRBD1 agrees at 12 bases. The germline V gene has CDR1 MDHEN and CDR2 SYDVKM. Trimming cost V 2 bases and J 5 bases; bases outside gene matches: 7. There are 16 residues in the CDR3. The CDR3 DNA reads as TGTGCCAGCAGTTTACTTCCCGGGACAGGGGGCCACGAGCAGTACTTC. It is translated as CASSLLPGTGGHEQYF.